Below, 21 T cell receptor beta chains from the same sample are listed, as sequenced in a study of T-cell memory formation after mild COVID-19. A single record per CDR3 protein comes from TCRdb applying MiXCR to the 5' RACE reads. Here the sample spans about 110,000 distinct CDR3 sequences, 15% to 20% being singletons. Sequencing was carried out using PBMCs or a T cell subset sorted from them (not recorded which). These receptors all stem from a man aged 18 to 29 who had mild COVID-19 (a few samples of this study predate the infection). Cell type and time point are not known.

Comment on this clonotype: Being one base from a much bigger clone, this may be a read error. The gene calls are TRBV12-5 and TRBJ2-1; D is perhaps TRBD2 (7 bases). This CDR3 region has 15 residues. The germline gives CDR1 LGHNT, CDR2 FRNRAP. Written as DNA, the CDR3 is TGTGCTAGTGGTACCACAGGGAGGGTAACCAATGAGCAGTTATTC. Protein product: CASGTTGRVTNEQLF. Using reference TRBV12-5 and TRBJ2-1 for the parts outside the CDR3, the full variable domain is DARVTQTPRHKVTEMGQEVTMRCQPILGHNTVFWYRQTMMQGLELLAYFRNRAPLDDSGMPKDRFSAEMPDATLATLKIQPSEPRDSAVYFCASGTTGRVTNEQLFGPGTRLTVL.

The CDR3 region is CASSQETYPSTDTQYF. In DNA form, the CDR3 reads TGCGCCAGCAGCCAAGAAACCTATCCTAGCACAGATACGCAGTATTTT. V is TRBV4-1 and J is TRBJ2-3; D is unresolved. Trimming stripped 0 bases from V and 0 bases from J, with 10 bases between. The CDR3 covers 16 residues. Germline V CDR1 and CDR2: MGHRA, YSYEKL.

The rearrangement links TRBV9 to TRBJ1-1; TRBD1 aligns across 9 bases. Germline CDR1 reads SGDLS; CDR2 reads YYNGEE. V trimming: 5 bases; J trimming: 8 bases; junction bases outside the gene matches: 4. The CDR3 contains 12 residues. CDR3 region: CASRDRGQEAFF. CDR3 DNA sequence: TGTGCCAGCAGGGACAGGGGACAGGAAGCTTTCTTT.

This clonotype was counted only a few times. The genes are TRBV4-3 and TRBJ2-3; tentative D call: TRBD1 (5 bases). Trimming pared 4 bases from V and 6 bases from J, leaving 14 bases between. The germline V gene has CDR1 LGHNA and CDR2 YSLEER. This CDR3 has 14 amino acids. The CDR3 sequence: CASSLGPPSDTQYF. CDR3 in DNA: TGCGCCAGCAGCCTGGGGCCACCCTCGGATACGCAGTATTTT.

This clonotype was seen repeatedly, ten times or more. This chain connects TRBV5-1 to TRBJ2-7; D is tentatively TRBD1 or TRBD2 (5 bases each). Germline V gene sequence: CDR1 SGHRS, CDR2 YFSETQ. Trimming cost V 5 bases and J 6 bases, with 9 bases left between them. CDR3 length: 11 amino acids. Written as DNA, the CDR3 is TGCGCCAGCAGTGAGGGGTCCGAGCAGTACTTC. This translates into CASSEGSEQYF.

The sample holds a few counts of this clonotype. CDR3 in amino acids: CASSLGRAGSTDTQYF. CDR3 sequence (DNA): TGCGCCAGCAGCTTGGGTCGGGCAGGATCCACAGATACGCAGTATTTT. The chain links TRBV5-1 to TRBJ2-3; no clear D gene. CDR1 and CDR2 from the germline V gene are SGHRS and YFSETQ. The CDR3 runs 16 residues. The V and J ends lost 0 bases and 2 bases respectively, with 13 bases between them.

V and J are TRBV30 and TRBJ1-3; no reliable D call. Per germline, CDR1 GTSNPN and CDR2 SVGIG (reference sequence). This CDR3 spans 14 amino acids. V was clipped by 0 bases and J by 3 bases, with 9 bases between them. CDR3 in amino acids: CAWSVRVVGNTIYF. The CDR3 nucleotides read TGTGCCTGGAGTGTACGGGTAGTTGGAAACACCATATATTTT.

The chain combines TRBV10-3 with TRBJ2-5, with TRBD2 matching 7 bases. The junction had 11 bases not matched to a gene; V was cut back by 2 bases and J by 5 bases. CDR1 and CDR2 (germline): ENHRY, SYGVKD. The CDR3 runs to 16 residues. The CDR3 DNA follows: TGTGCCATCAGTGAGCTGGGGGGGTCACGGGATGAGACCCAGTACTTC. It encodes CAISELGGSRDETQYF.

This clonotype was seen only a few times. V gene TRBV11-3 combines with J gene TRBJ2-7, with TRBD2 as a possible D gene (5 bases). Germline CDR1 and CDR2: SGHNT and YENEEA. The germline V and J ends were trimmed by 3 bases and 5 bases, with 11 bases remaining between them. The length of the CDR3 is 13 residues. CDR3 in amino acids: CASSFAGSDEQYF. The CDR3 bases are TGTGCCAGCAGCTTCGCAGGTAGCGACGAGCAGTACTTC.

The sample holds a few counts of this clonotype. The chain joins TRBV6-2 or TRBV6-3 to TRBJ1-1; possibly TRBD1 for D (5 bases). The CDR3 has 14 amino acids. The V end was cut by 5 bases, the J end by 1 base, with 11 bases between. Germline-derived CDR1 and CDR2 are MNHEY and SVGEGT. Written as DNA, the CDR3 is TGTGCCAGCAGTCGCAGGGATAGGAACACTGAAGCTTTCTTT. As protein: CASSRRDRNTEAFF.

This clonotype was detected ten times or more. V and J are TRBV24-1 and TRBJ2-3, with D tentatively TRBD1 or TRBD2 (6 bases each). Deletions cut 4 bases from V and 2 bases from J, with 9 bases between. The CDR3 totals 14 residues. Germline V lookup: CDR1 KGHDR, CDR2 SFDVKD. DNA for the CDR3: TGTGCCACCAGTGACGGGGGCTTCACAGATACGCAGTATTTT. Its protein is CATSDGGFTDTQYF.

This clonotype was observed at least ten times. The chain recombines TRBV12-5 with TRBJ2-7, with D perhaps matching TRBD1 (6 bases). The CDR3 length is 13 residues. Germline V gene sequence: CDR1 LGHNT, CDR2 FRNRAP. V was cut by 0 bases and J by 10 bases, with 13 bases left in between. The CDR3 nucleotides are TGTGCTAGTGGTTTGGTAGGAAGACAGGCCCAGTACTTC. It codes for CASGLVGRQAQYF. Looking up the rest from reference TRBV12-5 and TRBJ2-7 gives the full variable domain: DARVTQTPRHKVTEMGQEVTMRCQPILGHNTVFWYRQTMMQGLELLAYFRNRAPLDDSGMPKDRFSAEMPDATLATLKIQPSEPRDSAVYFCASGLVGRQAQYFGPGTRLTVT.

V is TRBV12-3 or TRBV12-4 and J is TRBJ1-5; a possible D gene is TRBD1 (5 bases). Trimming left V 7 bases short and J 6 bases short, with 13 bases between. There are 13 residues in the CDR3. For the CDR3, the DNA is TGTGCCAGCACGGGGGGAAGGGCTCAGCCCCAGCATTTT. Amino acids: CASTGGRAQPQHF.

The CDR3 nucleotides read TGCGCCAGCAGCTTGGGATTGAGCACAGATACGCAGTATTTT. This codes for CASSLGLSTDTQYF. The chain carries TRBV5-1 and TRBJ2-3; no clear D. The CDR3 is made up of 14 amino acids. The V gene lost 0 bases and the J gene lost 0 bases, with 5 bases spanning the gap. Germline V gene lookup returns CDR1 SGHRS and CDR2 YFSETQ.

The rearrangement joins TRBV7-2 to TRBJ2-3; D is perhaps TRBD2 (5 bases). Germline CDR1 SGHTA, CDR2 FQGNSA. V was cut by 1 base and J by 4 bases, with 9 bases left in between. The CDR3 has 14 amino acids. The CDR3: CASSLVLGADTQYF. The DNA of the CDR3 is TGTGCCAGCAGCTTAGTCTTGGGAGCAGATACGCAGTATTTT.

The chain carries TRBV20-1 and TRBJ1-3, with 9 positions matching TRBD1. In germline, CDR1 is DFQATT, CDR2 SNEGSKA (reference sequence). The CDR3 is made up of 14 amino acids. After removal of 3 bases from V and 6 bases from J, the junction contained 6 bases not matched to a gene. CDR3 amino acids: CSARETGGENTIYF. The CDR3 coding sequence is TGCAGTGCTAGGGAAACAGGGGGCGAAAACACCATATATTTT.

This clonotype showed up many times. V is TRBV6-5 and J is TRBJ2-1, with 9 bases matching TRBD2. The germline V gene has CDR1 MNHEY and CDR2 SVGAGI. J lost 6 bases, V lost 5 bases, and 8 bases had no gene match. The CDR3 contains 15 residues. CDR3 amino acids: CASSPSGGRRNEQFF. For the CDR3, the DNA is TGTGCCAGCAGTCCCAGCGGGGGGAGACGCAATGAGCAGTTCTTC.

This clonotype came up a few times. The J gene is TRBJ2-3, the V gene TRBV12-3 or TRBV12-4; D perhaps matches TRBD2 (6 bases). V lost 7 bases to trimming and J lost 7 bases, with 21 bases between them. The CDR3 is 15 residues long. The CDR3 region has the DNA TGTGCCAGCACCTCGCCGGGACTGGCTACGTATACGCAGTATTTT. Its translation: CASTSPGLATYTQYF.

This clonotype was recorded many times. The chain recombines TRBV5-1 with TRBJ2-3; no reliable D call. This CDR3 has 14 residues. The germline V and J ends were trimmed by 0 bases and 0 bases, with 5 bases remaining between them. Germline-derived CDR1 and CDR2 are SGHRS and YFSETQ. The CDR3 loop reads CASSLAGSTDTQYF. Here the CDR3 DNA reads TGCGCCAGCAGCTTGGCTGGCAGCACAGATACGCAGTATTTT.

This clonotype was detected only a few times. V gene TRBV20-1 combines with J gene TRBJ1-1; D might be TRBD1 (6 bases). There are 12 residues in the CDR3. Germline lookup yields CDR1 DFQATT and CDR2 SNEGSKA (reference sequence). CDR3 residues: CSARQEPLGAFF. As DNA, the CDR3 is TGCAGCGCAAGACAGGAGCCTTTAGGGGCTTTCTTT.

In its sample, this clonotype was seen a few times. This sequence joins TRBV6-6 and TRBJ2-7; D is ambiguous. The CDR3 is made up of 18 amino acids. Trimming cost V 0 bases and J 6 bases, with 24 bases left between them. Germline V gives CDR1 MNHNY, CDR2 SVGAGI (reference sequence). The CDR3 DNA reads TGTGCCAGCAGTTACTCGACTCCTCTGTTACCGAGAGAAGGCGAGCAGTACTTC. This sequence encodes CASSYSTPLLPREGEQYF.